The clone carrying this T cell receptor beta chain was counted ten times or more. This specimen includes other DNA sequences encoding the same CDR3. This entry belongs to a study of blood T cell repertoires in COVID-19. Study-wide background: The United States, Italy and Spain supplied acute and convalescent COVID-19 samples. From T cells, B-cell-depleted T cells, or PBMCs came the material, which was cDNA or gDNA.

Original data processing: How many nucleated cells were present was estimated from reference gene primer amplification. Sequencing was performed with immunoSEQ multiplex PCR; in TCRdb, only in-frame clones are kept and a portion is missing. V, J and clone size are taken as reported in that table, and D and trimming were inferred from the DNA itself. The table shows 200,000 to 250,000 clones, with around four fifths occurring only once. CDR3 length: 15 amino acids. Trimming stripped 1 base from V and 5 bases from J, with 11 bases between. CDR1 is SGHTA and CDR2 is FQGNSA in the germline V gene. This clonotype was obtained from a young man who had recovered from COVID-19. This rearrangement joins TRBV7-2 to TRBJ2-2, with a possible D match to TRBD2 (6 bases). Sequenced input: peripheral blood. DNA of the CDR3: TGTGCCAGCAGCTTAGGTGGAGGGGATACCGGGGAGCTGTTTTTT. Translated, it gives CASSLGGGDTGELFF.